This passage covers 3 T cell receptor beta chains from one sample sequenced in a study of glioma-infiltrating T cells. Using RNA template, CDR3s of TCR alpha and beta were amplified with iRepertoire arm-PCR. TCRdb fed the multiplex PCR reads into MiXCR, producing one record per CDR3 protein. The table has approximately 400,000 distinct CDR3 sequences, 41% seen once. The sequencing sample was made of glioma tissue, nonneoplastic brain tissue, or PBMCs (not recorded which). Every receptor here comes from a human donor with low-grade glioma or glioblastoma, undergoing nonglioma brain surgery, or in good health (not recorded which).

This clonotype was seen only a few times. The chain has TRBV7-2 and TRBJ2-3; the D gene is possibly TRBD2 (6 bases). Looked up from germline, CDR1 is SGHTA and CDR2 is FQGNSA. V lost 1 base and J 2 bases, leaving 10 bases between the germline ends. This CDR3 has 15 residues. Here the CDR3 DNA reads TGTGCCAGCAGCTTAGTAGCGGACCTCACAGATACGCAGTATTTT. Translated: CASSLVADLTDTQYF.

Many counts were recorded for this clonotype. The chain employs TRBV25-1 and TRBJ1-2; no clear D. There are 12 residues in the CDR3. V was trimmed by 4 bases and J by 4 bases, leaving 7 bases between them. Per germline, CDR1 MGHDK and CDR2 SYGVNS. This chain's CDR3 is CASSVLGYGYTF. As DNA, the CDR3 is TGTGCCAGCAGTGTGTTGGGCTATGGCTACACCTTC.

This clonotype appeared a few times. The chain employs TRBV19 and TRBJ1-2, with no clear D. CDR3 length equals 11 residues. Germline V gene lookup returns CDR1 LNHDA and CDR2 SQIVND (reference sequence). Deletions cut 2 bases from V and 6 bases from J, with 4 bases between. The CDR3 here is CASSIYNGYTF. DNA for the CDR3: TGTGCCAGTAGTATATATAATGGCTACACCTTC.